This entry lists 29 T cell receptor beta chains sequenced from one sample in a study of cytomegalovirus exposure and HLA in healthy donors. Primers for the PCR totalled 60 Vbeta and 13 Jbeta. Profiling relied on immunoSEQ multiplex PCR, and the TCRdb table lists in-frame clones only, not all of them. The sample table sets out 45,000 to 65,000 clones. What was sequenced was PBMCs. The source of these receptors is a man in his late teens or twenties in good health and CMV-seropositive.

The rearrangement uses TRBV13 and TRBJ1-2; 9 nucleotides agree with TRBD1. With V trimmed by 0 bases and J by 6 bases, 8 bases remained unmatched. The CDR3 runs to 16 residues. The germline V gene encodes CDR1 PRHDT and CDR2 FYEKMQ (reference sequence). DNA of the CDR3: TGTGCCAGCAGCTTAGGGTGGGGGACAGGGAGGAATGGCTACACCTTC. This sequence encodes CASSLGWGTGRNGYTF.

V and J are TRBV7-9 and TRBJ1-1; maybe TRBD1 (6 bases). The germline V gene encodes CDR1 SEHNR and CDR2 FQNEAQ (reference sequence). There are 18 residues in the CDR3. V was trimmed by 8 bases and J by 1 base, leaving 26 bases between them. In DNA, the CDR3 is TGTGCCAGCCAAAAACCCCTGGGACAACGCTCGGGGAACACTGAAGCTTTCTTT. Translation gives CASQKPLGQRSGNTEAFF. Full variable domain (missing parts from reference TRBV7-9 and TRBJ1-1): DTGVSQNPRHKITKRGQNVTFRCDPISEHNRLYWYRQTLGQGPEFLTYFQNEAQLEKSRLLSDRFSAERPKGSFSTLEIQRTEQGDSAMYLCASQKPLGQRSGNTEAFFGQGTRLTVV.

Comment on this clone: One junction end disagrees with the germline gene, perhaps due to a read error. The V call is TRBV7-7, the J call TRBJ2-5; 8 nucleotides align to TRBD1. The germline gives CDR1 SSHAT, CDR2 FNYEAQ (reference sequence). The CDR3 contains 15 residues. CDR3 DNA sequence: TGTGCTAGCACCCAGGGGGCCCAAAAGGGAGAGACCCAGTACTTC. Its translation is CASTQGAQKGETQYF.

The rearrangement links TRBV19 to TRBJ1-4; D may be TRBD1 (5 bases). The CDR3 totals 15 residues. Deletions cut 3 bases from V and 5 bases from J, with 13 bases between. CDR1 is LNHDA and CDR2 is SQIVND in the germline V gene (reference sequence). CDR3 coding DNA: TGTGCCAGTAGTATCATCCTGAAGGGGAATGAAAAACTGTTTTTT. This translates into CASSIILKGNEKLFF.

This rearrangement joins TRBV11-3 to TRBJ2-2; D may be TRBD1 (6 bases). The CDR3 is 15 amino acids. The germline V gene encodes CDR1 SGHNT and CDR2 YENEEA. The germline V and J ends were trimmed by 3 bases and 0 bases, with 8 bases remaining between them. The CDR3 loop reads CASSFPGANTGELFF. Written as DNA, the CDR3 is TGTGCCAGCAGCTTTCCAGGGGCGAACACCGGGGAGCTGTTTTTT.

V and J are TRBV4-2 and TRBJ2-2; 7 bases line up with TRBD2. The CDR3 is made up of 15 amino acids. CDR1 and CDR2 from the germline V gene are LGHNA and YNFKEQ. V lost 6 bases to trimming and J lost 6 bases; unmatched junction nucleotides: 10. The CDR3 region is CASRPQRGGSGELFF. The CDR3 DNA follows: TGTGCCAGCAGGCCCCAGCGGGGTGGGTCCGGGGAGCTGTTTTTT.

The V and J genes are TRBV6-6 and TRBJ1-4, with TRBD1 matching over 9 bases. CDR1 is MNHNY and CDR2 is SVGAGI in the germline V gene (reference sequence). CDR3 size: 14 residues. Trimming took 7 bases from V and 5 from J; bases not matched to a gene: 5. In nucleotides, the CDR3 is TGTGCCAGCAAACAAGGACAGGGGAATGAAAAACTGTTTTTT. Encoded protein: CASKQGQGNEKLFF.

CDR3 amino acids: CASSFGQEGEKLFF. CDR3 coding DNA: TGTGCCAGCAGCTTTGGACAAGAAGGCGAAAAACTGTTTTTT. V usage is TRBV6-1 and J usage is TRBJ1-4; D perhaps matches TRBD1 (5 bases). This CDR3 has 14 residues. V lost 6 bases to trimming and J lost 8 bases, with 16 bases between them. The germline CDR1 and CDR2 sequences are MNHNS and SASEGT.

J is TRBJ2-7 and V is TRBV5-1; 10 positions agree with TRBD2. The J segment lost 0 bases and the V segment lost 3 bases, leaving 0 bases of the junction unmatched. The length of the CDR3 is 14 residues. Germline CDR1 and CDR2: SGHRS and YFSETQ. CDR3 sequence (DNA): TGCGCCAGCAGCTCTAGCGGGAGCTCCTACGAGCAGTACTTC. Its translation is CASSSSGSSYEQYF.

The chain employs TRBV7-9 and TRBJ1-4; maybe TRBD1 (6 bases). V dropped 4 bases and J dropped 5 bases, with 14 bases sitting between them. Germline values: CDR1 SEHNR, CDR2 FQNEAQ (reference sequence). The CDR3 contains 15 residues. This CDR3 reads CASSSGQLLNEKLFF. For the CDR3, the DNA is TGTGCCAGCAGCTCAGGACAGTTACTAAATGAAAAACTGTTTTTT.

The rearrangement links TRBV6-1 to TRBJ1-5; the match to TRBD1 covers 9 bases. In germline, CDR1 is MNHNS, CDR2 SASEGT. There are 16 residues in the CDR3. The junction had 5 bases not matched to a gene; V was cut back by 1 base and J by 4 bases. The DNA for the CDR3 is TGTGCCAGCAGTGAAGATTCCGGGACAGGGAATCAGCCCCAGCATTTT. It translates to CASSEDSGTGNQPQHF.

This sequence joins TRBV29-1 and TRBJ2-5; 10 nucleotides agree with TRBD2. CDR1 and CDR2 from the germline V gene are SQVTM and ANQGSEA. The CDR3 is 15 residues long. After removal of 6 bases from V and 1 base from J, the junction contained 8 bases not matched to a gene. For the CDR3, the DNA is TGCAGCGTAACCGGGACTAGCGAACCCCAAGAGACCCAGTACTTC. This encodes CSVTGTSEPQETQYF. The full variable domain, in which reference TRBV29-1 and TRBJ2-5 provide the parts outside the CDR3, is SAVISQKPSRDICQRGTSLTIQCQVDSQVTMMFWYRQQPGQSLTLIATANQGSEATYESGFVIDKFPISRPNLTFSTLTVSNMSPEDSSIYLCSVTGTSEPQETQYFGPGTRLLVL.

The rearrangement uses TRBV2 and TRBJ2-7; a weak D match, TRBD1 (6 bases). Germline CDR1 reads SNHLY; CDR2 reads FYNNEI. Trimming pared 3 bases from V and 6 bases from J, leaving 9 bases between. The CDR3 is 12 amino acids. The CDR3 region is CASSDLRGEQYF. The CDR3 nucleotides are TGTGCCAGCAGTGACCTCAGGGGCGAGCAGTACTTC.

This rearrangement joins TRBV28 to TRBJ2-6; 7 nucleotides match TRBD1. The V gene end was trimmed by 5 bases and the J gene end by 0 bases; junction bases not matched to a gene: 7. The CDR3 has 17 residues. The germline CDR1 and CDR2 sequences are MDHEN and SYDVKM. The CDR3 spells CASSGPGQLSGANVLTF. The CDR3 DNA reads as TGTGCCAGCAGTGGACCGGGACAGCTCTCTGGGGCCAACGTCCTGACTTTC. The whole variable domain, remainder taken from reference TRBV28 and TRBJ2-6, is DVKVTQSSRYLVKRTGEKVFLECVQDMDHENMFWYRQDPGLGLRLIYFSYDVKMKEKGDIPEGYSVSREKKERFSLILESASTNQTSMYLCASSGPGQLSGANVLTFGAGSRLTVL.

V usage is TRBV28 and J usage is TRBJ2-2; 8 nucleotides match TRBD2. The CDR3 totals 15 residues. Germline lookup yields CDR1 MDHEN and CDR2 SYDVKM. The V segment lost 3 bases and the J segment 6 bases; nucleotides outside the gene matches: 6. This chain's CDR3 is CASSFQAGAAGELFF. CDR3 DNA sequence: TGTGCCAGCAGTTTCCAAGCGGGAGCGGCCGGGGAGCTGTTTTTT.

This chain links TRBV10-2 with TRBJ2-1; TRBD2 agrees at 12 bases. V was pared by 5 bases and J by 6 bases, with 2 bases of the junction left unmatched. This CDR3 is built from 14 residues. The germline V gene has CDR1 WSHSY and CDR2 SAAADI. CDR3 DNA sequence: TGCGCCAGCAGTCGGACTAGCGGGATCAATGAGCAGTTCTTC. Its translation is CASSRTSGINEQFF.

The genes are TRBV2 and TRBJ2-2, with TRBD2 matching over 8 bases. V was pared by 8 bases and J by 2 bases, with 4 bases of the junction left unmatched. Per germline, CDR1 SNHLY and CDR2 FYNNEI. The CDR3 has 14 residues. In nucleotides, the CDR3 is TGTGCCAGCCACGGGACTAGAAACACCGGGGAGCTGTTTTTT. Translating it yields CASHGTRNTGELFF. The full variable domain, with the rest looked up from reference TRBV2 and TRBJ2-2, is EPEVTQTPSHQVTQMGQEVILRCVPISNHLYFYWYRQILGQKVEFLVSFYNNEISEKSEIFDDQFSVERPDGSNFTLKIRSTKLEDSAMYFCASHGTRNTGELFFGEGSRLTVL.

This chain links TRBV29-1 with TRBJ1-3, with D perhaps TRBD1 (5 bases). The CDR3 contains 13 residues. Trimming cost V 4 bases and J 6 bases, with 13 bases left between them. CDR1 is SQVTM, CDR2 ANQGSEA, per germline. CDR3 amino acids: CSVAGIYANTIYF. The CDR3 DNA follows: TGCAGCGTTGCAGGGATTTATGCAAACACCATATATTTT.

The V and J genes are TRBV5-1 and TRBJ2-7; possible D gene TRBD2, 6 bases. The length of the CDR3 is 17 residues. Trimming shortened V by 0 bases and J by 4 bases, and 20 bases separated the two germline ends. Looked up from germline, CDR1 is SGHRS and CDR2 is YFSETQ. CDR3 residues: CASSLAHTGRGGYEQYF. The CDR3 nucleotides are TGCGCCAGCAGCTTGGCTCACACGGGGAGAGGAGGGTACGAGCAGTACTTC.

As for this clone: A read error may produce the germline difference seen at one junction end. Other DNA sequences from this sample encode an identical CDR3 as well. The chain recombines TRBV7-6 with TRBJ2-7, with 7 bases matching TRBD1. CDR1 and CDR2 (germline): SGHVS, FNYEAQ. This CDR3 is built from 12 residues. CDR3 nucleotides: TGCGCCAGCAGCTCACAGGGGTACGAGCAGTACTTC. It encodes CASSSQGYEQYF.

The rearrangement joins TRBV5-6 to TRBJ2-7; weak D call: TRBD1 (7 bases). This CDR3 has 14 residues. Germline V gene sequence: CDR1 SGHDT, CDR2 YYEEEE. V was trimmed by 0 bases and J by 2 bases, leaving 9 bases between them. Written as DNA, the CDR3 is TGTGCCAGCAGCTTGGGGAGGGGGCCCTACGAGCAGTACTTC. Protein: CASSLGRGPYEQYF.

The chain employs TRBV7-9 and TRBJ2-3; 13 bases align to TRBD2. The germline gives CDR1 SEHNR, CDR2 FQNEAQ (reference sequence). The CDR3 totals 16 residues. V was pared by 3 bases and J by 2 bases, with 2 bases of the junction left unmatched. In DNA, the CDR3 is TGTGCCAGCAGCTTCGGGACTAGCGGGACCACAGATACGCAGTATTTT. Translated, it gives CASSFGTSGTTDTQYF.

The rearrangement links TRBV11-2 to TRBJ2-7; D perhaps matches TRBD1 (6 bases). The CDR3 is 12 residues long. CDR1 and CDR2 from the germline V gene are SGHAT and FQNNGV. Trimming removed 6 bases from V and 4 bases from J, with 10 bases in between. The CDR3 coding sequence is TGTGCCAGCAGTATCAGGGGTTACGAGCAGTACTTC. Its translation: CASSIRGYEQYF. The full variable domain, rest sourced from reference TRBV11-2 and TRBJ2-7, is EAGVAQSPRYKIIEKRQSVAFWCNPISGHATLYWYQQILGQGPKLLIQFQNNGVVDDSQLPKDRFSAERLKGVDSTLKIQPAKLEDSAVYLCASSIRGYEQYFGPGTRLTVT.

V and J are TRBV9 and TRBJ2-1; 10 bases align to TRBD2. The J segment lost 5 bases and the V segment lost 3 bases, leaving 8 bases of the junction unmatched. Germline-derived CDR1 and CDR2 are SGDLS and YYNGEE. This CDR3 has 16 amino acids. The CDR3 coding sequence is TGTGCCAGCAGCGCCCTACTAGCGGGAACTAACAATGAGCAGTTCTTC. It is translated as CASSALLAGTNNEQFF.

This chain links TRBV18 with TRBJ2-1; 9 nucleotides match TRBD1. Germline CDR1 is KGHSH and CDR2 is LQKENI. The CDR3 is made up of 15 amino acids. V shed 6 bases and J 7 bases; nucleotides not matched to a gene: 10. This CDR3 is CASSFRDRVENEQFF. In DNA, the CDR3 is TGTGCCAGCTCGTTCCGGGACAGGGTGGAGAATGAGCAGTTCTTC.

CDR3 protein: CASSYTSGTEAFF. As DNA, the CDR3 is TGTGCCAGCAGTTACACCTCGGGTACTGAAGCTTTCTTT. V gene TRBV6-6 combines with J gene TRBJ1-1; D call uncertain. CDR1 MNHNY and CDR2 SVGAGI come from the germline V gene (reference sequence). V was trimmed by 2 bases and J by 5 bases, leaving 9 bases between them. This CDR3 comprises 13 residues.

The rearrangement joins TRBV6-4 to TRBJ2-1, with 11 bases lining up with TRBD2. This CDR3 contains 15 residues. CDR1 and CDR2 from the germline V gene are MRHNA and SNTAGT. V lost 5 bases to trimming and J lost 6 bases; unmatched junction nucleotides: 6. The CDR3 protein is CASSSTSGSTNEQFF. In DNA, the CDR3 is TGTGCCAGCAGTTCCACTAGCGGGAGTACCAATGAGCAGTTCTTC.

The rearrangement uses TRBV9 and TRBJ2-7, with 8 bases fitting TRBD2. Germline V lookup: CDR1 SGDLS, CDR2 YYNGEE. Trimming at V came to 0 bases and at J to 2 bases, leaving 4 bases not matched to a gene. The CDR3 is made up of 15 amino acids. CDR3 nucleotide sequence: TGTGCCAGCAGCGTAGGGAGCGGGAGAGCCTACGAGCAGTACTTC. It translates to CASSVGSGRAYEQYF.

The chain combines TRBV2 with TRBJ1-5; 7 nucleotides line up with TRBD1. The CDR3 has 14 residues. With 6 bases clipped from V and 7 bases from J, the junction kept 9 bases outside the gene matches. CDR1 and CDR2 (germline): SNHLY, FYNNEI. CDR3 nucleotides: TGTGCCAGCAGCGAACTCCGGGACAGCCAGCCCCAGCATTTT. It yields the protein CASSELRDSQPQHF.